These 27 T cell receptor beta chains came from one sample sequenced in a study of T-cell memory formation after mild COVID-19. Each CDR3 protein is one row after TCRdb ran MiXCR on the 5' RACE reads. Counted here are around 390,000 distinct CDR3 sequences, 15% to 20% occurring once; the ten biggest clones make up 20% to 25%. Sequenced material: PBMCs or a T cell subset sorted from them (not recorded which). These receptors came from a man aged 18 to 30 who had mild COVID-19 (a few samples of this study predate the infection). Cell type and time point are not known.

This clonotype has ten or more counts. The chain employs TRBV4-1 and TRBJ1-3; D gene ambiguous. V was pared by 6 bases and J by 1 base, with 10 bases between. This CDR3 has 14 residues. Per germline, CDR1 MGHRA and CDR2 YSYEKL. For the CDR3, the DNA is TGCGCCAGCAGTCTCGGGATATCTGGAAACACCATATATTTT. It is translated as CASSLGISGNTIYF.

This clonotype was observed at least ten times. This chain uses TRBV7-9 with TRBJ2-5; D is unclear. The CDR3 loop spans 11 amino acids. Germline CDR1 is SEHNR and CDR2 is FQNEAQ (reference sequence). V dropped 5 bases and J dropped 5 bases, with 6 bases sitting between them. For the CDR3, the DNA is TGTGCCAGCAGCAGAACGGAGACCCAGTACTTC. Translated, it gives CASSRTETQYF.

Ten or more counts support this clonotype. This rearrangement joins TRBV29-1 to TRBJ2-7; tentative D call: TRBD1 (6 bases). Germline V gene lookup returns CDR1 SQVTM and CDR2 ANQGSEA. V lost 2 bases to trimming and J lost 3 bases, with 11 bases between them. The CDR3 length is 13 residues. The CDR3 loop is CSVEKDSNYEQYF. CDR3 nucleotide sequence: TGCAGCGTTGAAAAGGACAGCAACTACGAGCAGTACTTC.

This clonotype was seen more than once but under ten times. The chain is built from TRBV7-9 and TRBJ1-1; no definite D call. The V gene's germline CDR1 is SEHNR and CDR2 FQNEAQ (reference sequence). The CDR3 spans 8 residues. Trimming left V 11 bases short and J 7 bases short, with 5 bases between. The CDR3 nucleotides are TGTGCCGGAGATGAAGCTTTCTTT. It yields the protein CAGDEAFF.

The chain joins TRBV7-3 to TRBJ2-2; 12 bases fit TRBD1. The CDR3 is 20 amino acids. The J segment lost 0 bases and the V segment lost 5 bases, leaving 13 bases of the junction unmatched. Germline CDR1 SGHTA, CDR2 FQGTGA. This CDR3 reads CASSLIPGTGGSANTGELFF. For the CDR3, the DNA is TGTGCCAGCAGCCTGATTCCCGGGACAGGGGGCTCCGCGAACACCGGGGAGCTGTTTTTT.

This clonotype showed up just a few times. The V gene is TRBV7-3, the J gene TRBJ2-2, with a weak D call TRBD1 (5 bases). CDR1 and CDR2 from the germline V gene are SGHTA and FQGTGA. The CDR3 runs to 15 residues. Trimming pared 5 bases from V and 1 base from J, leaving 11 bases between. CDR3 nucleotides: TGTGCCAGCAGCCCGAAAGGACAGAACACCGGGGAGCTGTTTTTT. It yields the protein CASSPKGQNTGELFF. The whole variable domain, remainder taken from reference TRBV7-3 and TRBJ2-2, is GAGVSQTPSNKVTEKGKYVELRCDPISGHTALYWYRQSLGQGPEFLIYFQGTGAADDSGLPNDRFFAVRPEGSVSTLKIQRTERGDSAVYLCASSPKGQNTGELFFGEGSRLTVL.

For the CDR3, the DNA is TGTGCCAGCAGCTTGGACAGGGACCGCAATGAGCAGTTCTTC. It is translated as CASSLDRDRNEQFF. The chain recombines TRBV7-2 with TRBJ2-1, with 8 bases aligning to TRBD1. V lost 3 bases to trimming and J lost 6 bases; unmatched junction nucleotides: 4. Germline V gives CDR1 SGHTA, CDR2 FQGNSA. The CDR3 sequence is 14 residues long.

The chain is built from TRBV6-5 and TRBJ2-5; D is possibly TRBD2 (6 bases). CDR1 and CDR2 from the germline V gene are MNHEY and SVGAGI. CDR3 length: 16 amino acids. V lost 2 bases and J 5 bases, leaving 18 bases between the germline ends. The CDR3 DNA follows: TGTGCCAGCAGTTACGGGGCTAGCTTTGGGGGGGAGACCCAGTACTTC. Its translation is CASSYGASFGGETQYF.

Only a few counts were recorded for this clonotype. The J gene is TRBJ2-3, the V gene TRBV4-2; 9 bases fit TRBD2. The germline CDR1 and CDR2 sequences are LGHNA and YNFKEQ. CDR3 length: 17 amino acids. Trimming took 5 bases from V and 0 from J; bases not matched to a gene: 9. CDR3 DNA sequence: TGTGCCAGCAGCGAACTTCTTAGCGGGGGCAGCACAGATACGCAGTATTTT. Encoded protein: CASSELLSGGSTDTQYF.

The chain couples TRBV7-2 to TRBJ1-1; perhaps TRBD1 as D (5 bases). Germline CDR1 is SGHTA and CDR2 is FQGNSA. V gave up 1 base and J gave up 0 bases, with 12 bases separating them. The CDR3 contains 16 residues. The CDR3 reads CASSLVWGDVNTEAFF. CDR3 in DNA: TGTGCCAGCAGCTTAGTTTGGGGGGACGTGAACACTGAAGCTTTCTTT.

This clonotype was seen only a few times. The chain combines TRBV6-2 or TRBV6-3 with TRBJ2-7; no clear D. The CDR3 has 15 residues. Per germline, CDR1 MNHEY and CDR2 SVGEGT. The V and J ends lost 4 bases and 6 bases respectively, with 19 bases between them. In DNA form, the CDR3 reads TGTGCCAGCAGTTTTGATGGAGTTCTCCCCTCCGAGCAGTACGTC. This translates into CASSFDGVLPSEQYV.

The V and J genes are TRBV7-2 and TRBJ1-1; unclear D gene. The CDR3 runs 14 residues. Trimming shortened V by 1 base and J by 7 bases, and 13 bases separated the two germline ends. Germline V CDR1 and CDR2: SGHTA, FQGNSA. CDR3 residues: CASSLDSGSFEAFF. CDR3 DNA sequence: TGTGCCAGCAGCTTAGATAGTGGATCTTTTGAAGCTTTCTTT.

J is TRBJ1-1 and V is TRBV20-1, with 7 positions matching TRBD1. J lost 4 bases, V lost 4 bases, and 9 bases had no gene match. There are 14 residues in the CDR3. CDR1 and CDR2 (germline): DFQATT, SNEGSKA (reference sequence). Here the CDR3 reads CSANPGGISTEAFF. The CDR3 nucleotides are TGCAGTGCTAATCCAGGGGGTATATCCACTGAAGCTTTCTTT.

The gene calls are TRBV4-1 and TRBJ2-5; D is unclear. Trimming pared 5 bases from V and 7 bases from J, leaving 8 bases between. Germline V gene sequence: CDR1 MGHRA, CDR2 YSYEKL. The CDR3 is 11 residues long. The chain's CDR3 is CASSTSRTQYF. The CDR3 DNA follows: TGCGCCAGCAGCACCTCGCGGACCCAGTACTTC.

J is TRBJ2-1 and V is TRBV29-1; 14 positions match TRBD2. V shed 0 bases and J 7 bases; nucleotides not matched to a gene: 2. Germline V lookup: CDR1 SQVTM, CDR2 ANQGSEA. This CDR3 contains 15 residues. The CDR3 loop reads CSVEEGLAGANEQFF. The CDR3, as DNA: TGCAGCGTTGAAGAGGGACTAGCGGGGGCAAATGAGCAGTTCTTC.

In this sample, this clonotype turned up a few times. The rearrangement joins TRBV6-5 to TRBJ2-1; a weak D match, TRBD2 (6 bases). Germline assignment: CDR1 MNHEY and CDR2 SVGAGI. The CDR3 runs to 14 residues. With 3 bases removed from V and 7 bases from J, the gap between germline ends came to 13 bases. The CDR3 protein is CASSYAGSGNEQFF. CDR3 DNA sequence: TGTGCCAGCAGTTATGCGGGGTCAGGTAATGAGCAGTTCTTC.

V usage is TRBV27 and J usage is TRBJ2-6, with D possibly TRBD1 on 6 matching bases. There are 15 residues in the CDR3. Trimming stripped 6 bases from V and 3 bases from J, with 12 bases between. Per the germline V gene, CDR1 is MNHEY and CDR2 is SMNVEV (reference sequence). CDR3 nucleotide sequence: TGTGCCAGCAGCGTTACAGGGAATGGGGCCAACGTCCTGACTTTC. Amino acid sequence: CASSVTGNGANVLTF.

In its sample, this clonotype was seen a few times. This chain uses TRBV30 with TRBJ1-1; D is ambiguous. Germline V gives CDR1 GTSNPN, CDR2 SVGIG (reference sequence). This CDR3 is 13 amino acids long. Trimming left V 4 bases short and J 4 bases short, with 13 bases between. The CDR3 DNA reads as TGTGCCTGGAAGAGGGCTTCGGGCACTGAAGCTTTCTTT. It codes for CAWKRASGTEAFF.

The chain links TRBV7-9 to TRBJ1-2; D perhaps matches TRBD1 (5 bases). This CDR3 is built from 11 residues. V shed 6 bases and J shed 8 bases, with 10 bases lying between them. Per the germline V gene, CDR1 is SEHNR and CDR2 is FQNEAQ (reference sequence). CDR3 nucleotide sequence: TGTGCCAGCAGACTCGGGGGAGGCTACACCTTC. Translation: CASRLGGGYTF. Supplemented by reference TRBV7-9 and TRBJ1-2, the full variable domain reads DTGVSQNPRHKITKRGQNVTFRCDPISEHNRLYWYRQTLGQGPEFLTYFQNEAQLEKSRLLSDRFSAERPKGSFSTLEIQRTEQGDSAMYLCASRLGGGYTFGSGTRLTVV.

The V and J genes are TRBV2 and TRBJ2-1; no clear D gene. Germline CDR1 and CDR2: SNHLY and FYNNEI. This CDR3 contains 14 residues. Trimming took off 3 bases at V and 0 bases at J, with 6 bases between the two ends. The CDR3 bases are TGTGCCAGCAGTGACTGGAGCTCCTACAATGAGCAGTTCTTC. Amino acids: CASSDWSSYNEQFF. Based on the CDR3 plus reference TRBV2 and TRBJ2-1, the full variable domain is EPEVTQTPSHQVTQMGQEVILRCVPISNHLYFYWYRQILGQKVEFLVSFYNNEISEKSEIFDDQFSVERPDGSNFTLKIRSTKLEDSAMYFCASSDWSSYNEQFFGPGTRLTVL.

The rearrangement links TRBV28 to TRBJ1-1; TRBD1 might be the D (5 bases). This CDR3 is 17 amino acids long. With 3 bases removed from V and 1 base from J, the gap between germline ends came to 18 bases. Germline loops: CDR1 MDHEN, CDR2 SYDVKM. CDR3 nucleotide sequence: TGTGCCAGCAGTTTGGGGGACCGTGGCGGGGGGAACACTGAAGCTTTCTTT. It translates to CASSLGDRGGGNTEAFF.

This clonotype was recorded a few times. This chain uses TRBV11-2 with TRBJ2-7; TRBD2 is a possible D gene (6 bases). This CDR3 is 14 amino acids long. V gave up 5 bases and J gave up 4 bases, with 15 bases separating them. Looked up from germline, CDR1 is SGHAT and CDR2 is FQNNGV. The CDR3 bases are TGTGCCAGCAGCCCCCGACTAGAATCTTACGAGCAGTACGTC. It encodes CASSPRLESYEQYV.

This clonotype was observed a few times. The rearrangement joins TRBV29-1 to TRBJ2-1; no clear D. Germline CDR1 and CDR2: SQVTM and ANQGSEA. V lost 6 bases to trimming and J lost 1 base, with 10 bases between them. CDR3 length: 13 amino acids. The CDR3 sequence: CSVRYTSYNEQFF. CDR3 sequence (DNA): TGCAGCGTCCGTTATACTTCCTACAATGAGCAGTTCTTC.

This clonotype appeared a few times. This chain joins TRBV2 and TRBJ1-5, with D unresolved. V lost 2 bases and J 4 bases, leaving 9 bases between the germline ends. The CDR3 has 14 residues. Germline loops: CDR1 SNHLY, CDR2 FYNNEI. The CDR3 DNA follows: TGTGCCAGCAGTGAAACGGATGAGAATCAGCCCCAGCATTTT. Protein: CASSETDENQPQHF.

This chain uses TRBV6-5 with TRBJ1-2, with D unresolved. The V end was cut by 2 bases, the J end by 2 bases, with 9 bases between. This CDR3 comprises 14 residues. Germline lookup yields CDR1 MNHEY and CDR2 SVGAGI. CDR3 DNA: TGTGCCAGCAGTTACGGGCAGGCCAACTATGGCTACACCTTC. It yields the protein CASSYGQANYGYTF.

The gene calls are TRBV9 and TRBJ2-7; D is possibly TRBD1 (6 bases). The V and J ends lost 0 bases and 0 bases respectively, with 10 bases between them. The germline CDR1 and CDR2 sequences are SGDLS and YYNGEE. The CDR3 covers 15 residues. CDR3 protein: CASSVAGESSYEQYF. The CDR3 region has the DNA TGTGCCAGCAGCGTAGCAGGGGAAAGCTCCTACGAGCAGTACTTC.

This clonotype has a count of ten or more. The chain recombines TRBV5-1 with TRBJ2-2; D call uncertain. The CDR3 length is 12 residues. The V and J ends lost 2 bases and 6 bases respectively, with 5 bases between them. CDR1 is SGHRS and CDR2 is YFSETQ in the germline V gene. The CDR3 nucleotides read TGCGCCAGCAGCTTAACAGCCGGGGAGCTGTTTTTT. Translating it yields CASSLTAGELFF.